These T cell receptor beta chains were read from a single sample in a study of T-cell reconstitution after alpha-beta-depleted transplantation in children. TCRdb processed the PCR reads anew with MiXCR; each CDR3 protein has one entry. The sample yields about 610,000 distinct CDR3 sequences, roughly a tenth seen once. The material sequenced was PBMCs from the stem cell graft donor, taken from the stem cell graft. The receptor source for this set is a human donor who donated a stem cell graft to a child with acute myeloid leukemia. Each CDR3 is given with its conserved first and last residue. A D gene is named only where the DNA matches it firmly. Clone sizes are given selectively: once, few, many, or a class where the clone is expanded.

clone_size	d_call	v_call	j_call	cdr3_aa	cdr3_nt
.	.	TRBV30	TRBJ2-3	CAWSVVWGGMVPDTQYF	TGTGCCTGGAGTGTAGTGTGGGGCGGGATGGTGCCAGATACGCAGTATTTT
many	TRBD2	TRBV12-3/TRBV12-4	TRBJ2-1	CASSLGPLAGGGFF	TGTGCCAGCAGTTTAGGCCCACTAGCGGGAGGTGGGTTCTTC
.	.	TRBV12-3/TRBV12-4	TRBJ2-1	CASTRPRTYNEQFF	TGTGCCAGCACCCGTCCCCGGACCTACAATGAGCAGTTCTTC
.	TRBD2	TRBV27	TRBJ2-1	CASSSRLAGGVYNEQFF	TGTGCCAGCAGTTCTCGACTAGCGGGAGGTGTCTACAATGAGCAGTTCTTC
few	.	TRBV30	TRBJ2-2	CAWRRDAGELFF	TGTGCCTGGAGGAGGGATGCCGGGGAGCTGTTTTTT
.	TRBD2	TRBV30	TRBJ2-1	CAWSQAGVAYNEQFF	TGTGCCTGGAGTCAGGCGGGAGTCGCTTACAATGAGCAGTTCTTC
few	.	TRBV28	TRBJ2-6	CASSSIGSGANVLTF	TGTGCCAGCAGTTCCATTGGCTCTGGGGCCAACGTCCTGACTTTC
.	TRBD2	TRBV20-1	TRBJ2-7	CSAKSTSGRISYSYEQYF	TGCAGTGCCAAATCAACTAGCGGGAGGATTTCCTACTCCTACGAGCAGTACTTC
.	.	TRBV4-2	TRBJ2-3	CASSQVEGYTDTQYF	TGTGCCAGCAGCCAAGTGGAGGGGTACACAGATACGCAGTATTTT
few	TRBD2	TRBV7-2	TRBJ2-4	CASSVTSGRRLAKNIQYF	TGTGCCAGCAGCGTGACTAGCGGGAGACGGTTGGCCAAAAACATTCAGTACTTC
.	TRBD2	TRBV10-3	TRBJ2-1	CAISDGGGDNEQFF	TGTGCCATCAGTGACGGGGGAGGGGACAATGAGCAGTTCTTC
many	.	TRBV27	TRBJ1-2	CASSLQGFYGYTF	TGTGCCAGCAGTTTACAGGGATTCTATGGCTACACCTTC
.	.	TRBV5-4	TRBJ2-1	CASSLPRDLVDEQFF	TGTGCCAGCAGCCTTCCCCGGGACCTGGTCGATGAGCAGTTCTTC
many	.	TRBV15	TRBJ2-6	CATSSKRDGANVLTF	TGTGCCACCAGCAGCAAGAGAGATGGGGCCAACGTCCTGACTTTC
.	TRBD2	TRBV20-1	TRBJ2-2	CSAPRGLAGTGELFF	TGCAGTGCTCCAAGGGGACTAGCCGGCACCGGGGAGCTGTTTTTT
.	.	TRBV3-1	TRBJ1-5	CASSQDSSSNQPQHF	TGTGCCAGCAGCCAAGATAGCAGCTCCAATCAGCCCCAGCATTTT
many	.	TRBV29-1	TRBJ1-2	CSVEQVDYGYTF	TGCAGCGTTGAGCAGGTCGACTATGGCTACACCTTC
many	.	TRBV11-2	TRBJ2-2	CASIPPANTGELFF	TGTGCCAGCATCCCTCCAGCGAACACCGGGGAGCTGTTTTTT
few	.	TRBV28	TRBJ2-1	CASTRLGVRADEQFF	TGTGCCAGCACCCGCCTTGGAGTTCGGGCGGATGAGCAGTTCTTC
.	.	TRBV5-1	TRBJ2-1	CASSLWLEVNEQFF	TGCGCCAGCAGCTTGTGGCTAGAAGTAAATGAGCAGTTCTTC
.	.	TRBV25-1	TRBJ1-6	CASRGGASYNSPLHF	TGTGCCAGCAGGGGGGGGGCGTCCTATAATTCACCCCTCCACTTT
many	.	TRBV12-3/TRBV12-4	TRBJ1-3	CATTVSRAPSGNTIYF	TGTGCCACCACAGTTTCGAGGGCCCCCTCTGGAAACACCATATATTTT
many	TRBD2	TRBV12-3/TRBV12-4	TRBJ2-1	CASNLADRYNEQFF	TGTGCCAGCAACCTAGCGGACCGTTACAATGAGCAGTTCTTC
few	.	TRBV9	TRBJ1-6	CASSEDTSNNSPLHF	TGTGCCAGCAGCGAGGACACCTCAAATAATTCACCCCTCCACTTT
.	.	TRBV29-1	TRBJ2-1	CSVRYSSEQFF	TGCAGCGTTCGGTATTCAAGTGAGCAGTTCTTC
.	.	TRBV29-1	TRBJ1-2	CSVLVKGGYTF	TGCAGCGTTCTTGTTAAGGGGGGCTACACCTTC
few	.	TRBV28	TRBJ1-1	CASSLPRTDLLGVAFF	TGTGCCAGCAGTTTACCAAGGACAGATTTACTGGGGGTAGCTTTCTTT
.	TRBD2	TRBV5-1	TRBJ2-2	CASSFGLAGRGTGELFF	TGCGCCAGCAGCTTCGGACTAGCGGGGAGGGGCACCGGGGAGCTGTTTTTT
few	.	TRBV7-2	TRBJ2-1	CASSLLRYDEQFF	TGTGCCAGCAGCTTACTACGATACGATGAGCAGTTCTTC
.	.	TRBV6-1	TRBJ1-5	CASSDLGGYSNQPQHF	TGTGCCAGCAGTGATCTCGGAGGGTATAGCAATCAGCCCCAGCATTTT
few	.	TRBV24-1	TRBJ1-2	CATSDLLLGLRLSNYGYTF	TGTGCCACCAGTGATTTATTATTGGGGCTAAGACTCTCTAACTATGGCTACACCTTC
.	.	TRBV7-2	TRBJ2-1	CASSPSRDRNEQFF	TGTGCCAGCAGCCCCTCGCGGGACCGCAATGAGCAGTTCTTC
many	.	TRBV2	TRBJ2-7	CASSEGGPDRKF	TGTGCCAGCAGTGAAGGGGGTCCTGACAGAAAGTTC
.	.	TRBV30	TRBJ2-3	CAWAGAYTDTQYF	TGTGCCTGGGCAGGGGCGTACACAGATACGCAGTATTTT
.	.	TRBV12-3/TRBV12-4	TRBJ1-1	CASSLGLRTEAFF	TGTGCCAGCAGTTTGGGGTTACGCACTGAAGCTTTCTTT
few	.	TRBV20-1	TRBJ1-5	CSVNRALDPNQPQHF	TGCAGTGTTAACCGGGCTCTTGACCCAAATCAGCCCCAGCATTTT
few	TRBD2	TRBV11-1	TRBJ2-2	CASTSSSGRNTGELFF	TGTGCCAGCACCTCATCTAGCGGGAGGAACACCGGGGAGCTGTTTTTT
few	.	TRBV24-1	TRBJ2-3	CATSDFGLGAQYF	TGTGCCACCAGTGATTTCGGCCTGGGTGCGCAGTATTTT
.	.	TRBV28	TRBJ1-6	CASSLLRGFNSPLHF	TGTGCCAGCAGTTTATTAAGGGGCTTCAATTCACCCCTCCACTTT
few	TRBD2	TRBV2	TRBJ2-5	CASSDREGEETQYF	TGTGCCAGCAGTGATCGGGAGGGAGAGGAGACCCAGTACTTC
few	TRBD1	TRBV7-9	TRBJ1-2	CASSSFGTGYNYGYTF	TGTGCCAGCAGCTCATTCGGGACAGGCTACAACTATGGCTACACCTTC
.	.	TRBV10-3	TRBJ1-1	CAISELDTEAFF	TGTGCCATCAGTGAGTTGGACACTGAAGCTTTCTTT
few	.	TRBV7-2	TRBJ2-5	CASSLTPTGTQYF	TGTGCCAGCAGCTTAACACCGACAGGGACCCAGTACTTC
.	TRBD2	TRBV12-3/TRBV12-4	TRBJ2-2	CASSFWGAGGRTGELFF	TGTGCCAGCAGTTTTTGGGGAGCGGGAGGTCGGACCGGGGAGCTGTTTTTT
few	.	TRBV3-1	TRBJ2-3	CASSQDIIPGDTQYF	TGTGCCAGCAGCCAAGATATCATCCCCGGAGATACGCAGTATTTT
.	TRBD1	TRBV29-1	TRBJ1-6	CSVETGGRNSPLHF	TGCAGCGTTGAGACAGGGGGCCGGAATTCACCCCTCCACTTT
.	.	TRBV28	TRBJ1-1	CASRRPTIYTEAFF	TGTGCCAGCAGGAGACCGACTATTTACACTGAAGCTTTCTTT
.	.	TRBV5-1	TRBJ1-6	CASSLQPGRGTSPLHF	TGCGCCAGCAGCTTACAGCCGGGTCGTGGGACCTCACCCCTCCACTTT
few	.	TRBV21-1	TRBJ2-1	CASSKDGRTTYNEQFF	TGTGCCAGCAGCAAAGACGGGCGGACCACCTACAATGAGCAGTTCTTC
few	TRBD2	TRBV20-1	TRBJ2-1	CSATIPGLARYNEQFF	TGCAGTGCAACCATCCCGGGACTAGCGAGATACAATGAGCAGTTCTTC
many	TRBD2	TRBV5-1	TRBJ2-2	CASSLRASGVTGELFF	TGCGCCAGCAGCCTGCGGGCGAGCGGGGTCACCGGGGAGCTGTTTTTT
few	.	TRBV29-1	TRBJ1-1	CSVVWSTEAFF	TGCAGCGTTGTTTGGTCCACTGAAGCTTTCTTT
.	.	TRBV12-3/TRBV12-4	TRBJ2-2	CASSPPKGSGELFF	TGTGCCAGCAGTCCTCCGAAGGGTTCCGGGGAGCTGTTTTTT
many	.	TRBV7-2	TRBJ2-5	CASSLLGETQYF	TGTGCCAGCAGCCTCCTTGGCGAGACCCAGTACTTC
.	.	TRBV5-6	TRBJ1-5	CASSLAWGDQPQHF	TGTGCCAGCAGCTTGGCCTGGGGCGATCAGCCCCAGCATTTT
many	TRBD2	TRBV11-3	TRBJ2-3	CASSLRLASGIIIDTQYF	TGTGCCAGCAGCTTACGACTGGCGAGCGGGATCATTATTGATACGCAGTATTTT
.	.	TRBV9	TRBJ1-6	CASSVEGVNSPLHF	TGTGCCAGCAGCGTAGAAGGGGTTAATTCACCCCTCCACTTT